The sequence of this TCR beta chain was determined in a study of T-cell memory formation after mild COVID-19. Study-level information: Across donors, TCR clusters were largely donor specific. General study results and limits: Cross-reactive memory seemingly joined, as some responding clones were found in pre-infection memory. Contracting CD4+ clones sat mainly in CM and EM; CD8+ in EMRA.

TCRdb re-called the 5' RACE reads through MiXCR, storing one row per CDR3 protein. Among under 300,000 distinct CDR3 sequences, around a tenth were seen once, and the ten largest hold around a fifth. Worth noting for this clonotype: No antigen is known for it.

The CDR3 length is 13 residues. Trimming pared 6 bases from V and 4 bases from J, leaving 12 bases between. This receptor was taken from a man younger than 35 who had mild COVID-19 (a few samples of this study predate the infection). Cell type and time point are not known. The sequencing sample was made of PBMCs or a T cell subset sorted from them (not recorded which). The chain employs TRBV12-3 or TRBV12-4 and TRBJ1-2; D gene unclear. The CDR3 nucleotides read TGTGCCAGCAGAGGTGACGGTACCTATGGCTACACCTTC. This encodes CASRGDGTYGYTF.